Below, 18 T cell receptor beta chains from the same sample are listed, as sequenced in a study of OX40 agonist ivuxolimab in advanced cancers. Data came from immunoSEQ multiplex PCR; TCRdb stores just in-frame clones and leaves some out. Among approximately 25,000 clones listed, roughly 90% were seen once. This specimen was CD4+ or CD8+ T cells sorted from blood, taken in a trial of the OX40 agonist ivuxolimab. Receptors were obtained from an adult with an advanced solid tumor such as melanoma, head and neck, liver or kidney cancer.

The V gene is TRBV27, the J gene TRBJ2-7; the D gene is possibly TRBD2 (5 bases). This CDR3 comprises 14 residues. The germline gives CDR1 MNHEY, CDR2 SMNVEV (reference sequence). The V end was cut by 6 bases, the J end by 4 bases, with 16 bases between. The CDR3 reads CASSAGSTQYEQYF. In DNA, the CDR3 is TGTGCCAGCAGCGCGGGCAGCACCCAATACGAGCAGTACTTC.

The V and J genes are TRBV27 and TRBJ1-2, with D maybe TRBD1 (6 bases). This CDR3 has 13 residues. The germline V gene has CDR1 MNHEY and CDR2 SMNVEV (reference sequence). Trimming stripped 7 bases from V and 5 bases from J, with 14 bases between. The CDR3 nucleotides are TGTGCCAGCAAAAGTCAGGGGCGTTATGGCTACACCTTC. Translation: CASKSQGRYGYTF.

V is TRBV27 and J is TRBJ2-3; D ambiguous. This CDR3 has 16 residues. Trimming left V 3 bases short and J 0 bases short, with 13 bases between. Per germline, CDR1 MNHEY and CDR2 SMNVEV (reference sequence). The CDR3 loop is CASSFFSIPSTDTQYF. CDR3 nucleotides: TGTGCCAGCAGTTTTTTTTCCATACCTAGCACAGATACGCAGTATTTT.

This chain connects TRBV19 to TRBJ1-1; 8 bases match TRBD1. CDR1 and CDR2 from the germline V gene are LNHDA and SQIVND (reference sequence). The CDR3 length is 15 residues. Trimming at V came to 7 bases and at J to 5 bases, leaving 12 bases not matched to a gene. CDR3 nucleotides: TGTGCCAGTACCCTGGCAGGACAGGGATGGACTGAAGCTTTCTTT. Protein sequence: CASTLAGQGWTEAFF.

CDR3 sequence (DNA): TGTGCCAGCAGCGTAGGGACAGGGGGAACCTACGAGCAGTACTTC. It translates to CASSVGTGGTYEQYF. This chain uses TRBV9 with TRBJ2-7, with 10 bases lining up with TRBD1. Germline trimming cut 0 bases from V and 2 bases from J; bases unmatched to any gene: 2. CDR3 length: 15 residues. The V gene's germline CDR1 is SGDLS and CDR2 YYNGEE.

The chain uses TRBV29-1 and TRBJ1-2; tentatively, D is TRBD1 (5 bases). Trimming removed 4 bases from V and 8 bases from J, with 20 bases in between. The CDR3 is 14 residues long. Germline V gives CDR1 SQVTM, CDR2 ANQGSEA. The CDR3 protein is CSVAQDGGVRGYTF. The CDR3 nucleotides read TGCAGCGTTGCTCAGGATGGGGGGGTGCGAGGCTACACCTTC.

The chain couples TRBV27 to TRBJ2-7, with D perhaps TRBD1 or TRBD2 (5 bases each). The germline V gene encodes CDR1 MNHEY and CDR2 SMNVEV (reference sequence). V lost 5 bases to trimming and J lost 5 bases, with 22 bases between them. CDR3 length equals 16 residues. CDR3 sequence (DNA): TGTGCCAGCAGTCCAAACGCCGGGACCGCCTGGGACGAGCAGTACTTC. This gives the protein CASSPNAGTAWDEQYF.

The V and J genes are TRBV9 and TRBJ2-3; D gene ambiguous. The ends were cut back, 0 bases at V and 4 bases at J, with 9 bases in the middle. This CDR3 is built from 14 residues. Germline CDR1 SGDLS, CDR2 YYNGEE. Here the CDR3 reads CASSVEMIPDTQYF. CDR3 DNA sequence: TGTGCCAGCAGCGTAGAAATGATTCCAGATACGCAGTATTTT.

As regards this clone: Other DNA sequences in this sample translate to the same CDR3. The chain couples TRBV14 to TRBJ1-6; D gene ambiguous. CDR1 and CDR2 from the germline V gene are SGHDN and FVKESK. With 4 bases removed from V and 10 bases from J, the gap between germline ends came to 11 bases. The CDR3 spans 13 residues. The CDR3 here is CASSPPSGSPLHF. The CDR3 DNA reads TGTGCCAGCAGCCCCCCCAGTGGGTCACCCCTCCACTTT.

The rearrangement links TRBV27 to TRBJ2-7; 10 positions match TRBD1. CDR1 is MNHEY, CDR2 SMNVEV, per germline (reference sequence). With 5 bases clipped from V and 3 bases from J, the junction kept 4 bases outside the gene matches. There are 14 residues in the CDR3. This CDR3 is CASSIGTGVYEQYF. As DNA, the CDR3 is TGTGCCAGCAGTATCGGGACAGGGGTCTACGAGCAGTACTTC.

This clone came up a few times. This chain joins TRBV9 and TRBJ2-7, with TRBD2 matching 11 bases. V was pared by 0 bases and J by 4 bases, with 6 bases of the junction left unmatched. The germline gives CDR1 SGDLS, CDR2 YYNGEE. The CDR3 contains 16 residues. The CDR3 spells CASSVGLAGGSYEQYF. CDR3 coding DNA: TGTGCCAGCAGCGTAGGTCTAGCGGGAGGATCTTACGAGCAGTACTTC. Based on the CDR3 plus reference TRBV9 and TRBJ2-7, the full variable domain is DSGVTQTPKHLITATGQRVTLRCSPRSGDLSVYWYQQSLDQGLQFLIQYYNGEERAKGNILERFSAQQFPDLHSELNLSSLELGDSALYFCASSVGLAGGSYEQYFGPGTRLTVT.

This chain uses TRBV19 with TRBJ2-4; D might be TRBD1 or TRBD2, each matching 6 bases. The CDR3 runs 15 residues. V was trimmed by 3 bases and J by 5 bases, leaving 14 bases between them. Germline V gene sequence: CDR1 LNHDA, CDR2 SQIVND (reference sequence). The CDR3 nucleotides are TGTGCCAGTAGTATCTGGGGGGCTGATGAAAACATTCAGTACTTC. It specifies CASSIWGADENIQYF.

This clone has only a few counts. The chain links TRBV28 to TRBJ2-1; TRBD2 aligns across 9 bases. CDR3 length: 16 amino acids. The V gene end was trimmed by 6 bases and the J gene end by 8 bases; junction bases not matched to a gene: 14. CDR1 and CDR2 from the germline V gene are MDHEN and SYDVKM. The CDR3 sequence: CASSPLRRGGRDEQFF. CDR3 DNA sequence: TGTGCCAGCAGCCCCCTGAGGCGGGGGGGCCGGGATGAGCAGTTCTTC. Complete variable domain (other parts from reference TRBV28 and TRBJ2-1): DVKVTQSSRYLVKRTGEKVFLECVQDMDHENMFWYRQDPGLGLRLIYFSYDVKMKEKGDIPEGYSVSREKKERFSLILESASTNQTSMYLCASSPLRRGGRDEQFFGPGTRLTVL.

The chain employs TRBV2 and TRBJ2-7, with D possibly being TRBD2 (6 bases). Germline V gives CDR1 SNHLY, CDR2 FYNNEI. The CDR3 contains 15 residues. V was cut by 7 bases and J by 5 bases, with 21 bases left in between. The CDR3: CASMTLVGGEDEQYF. DNA for the CDR3: TGTGCCAGCATGACATTAGTGGGGGGTGAGGACGAGCAGTACTTC.

In its sample, this clone ranks as large. The chain carries TRBV7-9 and TRBJ2-7; D uncertain. The V end lost 4 bases, the J end lost 2 bases, and 6 bases lay between the germline ends. Germline V gene data show CDR1 as SEHNR and CDR2 as FQNEAQ (reference sequence). This CDR3 is 12 amino acids long. The CDR3: CASSSNPYEQYF. The CDR3 DNA is TGTGCCAGCAGCTCCAACCCCTACGAGCAGTACTTC.

The CDR3 spells CASSLGTGSAYEQYF. CDR3 in DNA: TGTGCCAGCAGTTTGGGGACAGGGTCAGCGTACGAGCAGTACTTC. The chain uses TRBV6-6 and TRBJ2-7, with TRBD1 matching 9 bases. J lost 4 bases, V lost 4 bases, and 8 bases had no gene match. The germline V gene encodes CDR1 MNHNY and CDR2 SVGAGI (reference sequence). CDR3 size: 15 residues.

This rearrangement joins TRBV15 to TRBJ2-5; no reliable D call. The CDR3 covers 14 residues. Per the germline V gene, CDR1 is LNHNV and CDR2 is YYDKDF (reference sequence). V gave up 0 bases and J gave up 4 bases, with 9 bases separating them. The CDR3 region is CATSRDRGTETQYF. The CDR3 bases are TGTGCCACCAGCAGAGATCGTGGAACAGAGACCCAGTACTTC.

The rearrangement joins TRBV12-5 to TRBJ2-7; D is ambiguous. V was cut by 5 bases and J by 7 bases, with 12 bases left in between. Germline-derived CDR1 and CDR2 are LGHNT and FRNRAP. CDR3 length: 12 residues. In DNA form, the CDR3 reads TGTGCTAGTGGTCTCTCCTTCAGGGAGCAGTACTTC. Its translation: CASGLSFREQYF.